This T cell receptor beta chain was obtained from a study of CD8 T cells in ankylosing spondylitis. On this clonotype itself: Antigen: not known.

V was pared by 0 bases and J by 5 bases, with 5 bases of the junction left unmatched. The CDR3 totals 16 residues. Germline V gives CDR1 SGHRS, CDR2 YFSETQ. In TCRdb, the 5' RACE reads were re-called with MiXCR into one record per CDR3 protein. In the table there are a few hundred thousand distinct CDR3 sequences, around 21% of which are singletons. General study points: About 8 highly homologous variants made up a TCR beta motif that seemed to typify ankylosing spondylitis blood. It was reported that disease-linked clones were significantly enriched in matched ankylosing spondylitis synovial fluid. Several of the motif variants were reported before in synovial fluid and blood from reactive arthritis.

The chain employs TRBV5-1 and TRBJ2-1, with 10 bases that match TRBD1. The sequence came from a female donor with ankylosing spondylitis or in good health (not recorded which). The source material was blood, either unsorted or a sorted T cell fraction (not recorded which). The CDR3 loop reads CASSLEGQGTNNEQFF. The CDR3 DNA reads TGCGCCAGCAGCTTGGAGGGACAGGGGACAAACAATGAGCAGTTCTTC.